This TCR beta chain was recorded in a study of Graves' ophthalmopathy and Graves' hyperthyroidism. The length of the CDR3 is 13 residues. V lost 3 bases to trimming and J lost 7 bases, with 9 bases between them. In germline, CDR1 is MNHEY, CDR2 SVGAGI. Investigators amplified TCR beta CDR3 regions from RNA transcripts. RT-PCR in the first round used HTBI primers; a second-round multiplex PCR followed. TCRdb ran MiXCR on the multiplex PCR reads and lists one entry per CDR3 protein. The profile shows some 390,000 distinct CDR3 sequences, 15% to 20% of them singletons. From fresh peripheral blood, 10 ml in volume, the PBMCs were obtained.

The rearrangement uses TRBV6-5 and TRBJ2-2, with D unresolved. The source of this sequence is a young woman with Graves' ophthalmopathy. What was sequenced was peripheral blood. The CDR3 here is CASSYSSSGELFF. In nucleotides, the CDR3 is TGTGCCAGCAGTTATAGCTCGAGCGGGGAGCTGTTTTTT.